The present T cell receptor beta chain was sequenced within a study of T-cell reconstitution after alpha-beta-depleted transplantation in children. Points from the study as a whole: From surviving recipient T cells and thymic progenitors came the high day-60 TCRbeta diversity observed in some patients. By about two months after transplant, alpha-beta T cells reportedly arose from several hundred graft clones that had expanded. T-cell numbers and diversity one year post-transplant derived largely from freshly generated T cells.

This clonotype was seen repeatedly, ten times or more. The antigen remains unidentified. J lost 4 bases, V lost 2 bases, and 17 bases had no gene match. CDR3 length equals 19 residues. Germline V gene data show CDR1 as DFQATT and CDR2 as SNEGSKA (reference sequence). Using unique molecular identifiers, the investigators prepared the TCRbeta library. TCRdb redid the calling of the PCR reads with MiXCR, one entry per CDR3 protein. In the table there are roughly 180,000 distinct CDR3 sequences, 11% of which are singletons. The genes are TRBV20-1 and TRBJ2-3; 11 nucleotides agree with TRBD1. The TCR was taken from a boy aged 2-9 years with acute myeloid leukemia, due to receive a stem cell transplant. The source material was PBMCs, sampled before TCRalphabeta/CD19-depleted stem cell transplant. CDR3 bases: TGCAGTGCTAGAACCGACGGGACAGGGGGTAGTGCAAGCGCAGATACGCAGTATTTT. Amino acid sequence: CSARTDGTGGSASADTQYF.